One sample yielded the 18 T cell receptor beta chains listed below, sequenced in a study of T cell changes during pregnancy in multiple sclerosis. Only in-frame clones appear in the TCRdb table, and some are missing; sequencing was by immunoSEQ multiplex PCR. Of around 68,000 clones detected, around nine tenths appear once; the ten largest clones hold 0.4% to 0.45%. The sequenced sample was CD4+ T cells from peripheral blood mononuclear cells, obtained before pregnancy. The receptors originated from a female donor with multiple sclerosis, enrolled in a pregnancy study.

The V call is TRBV7-3, the J call TRBJ2-7, with 8 bases identical to TRBD2. The trim removed 4 bases at V and 6 bases at J, leaving 11 bases unmatched. The germline V gene encodes CDR1 SGHTA and CDR2 FQGTGA. This CDR3 region has 15 residues. CDR3 coding DNA: TGTGCCAGCAGCTCGACGGGAGGGGCCCGGTCCGAGCAGTACTTC. This gives the protein CASSSTGGARSEQYF.

The chain combines TRBV27 with TRBJ1-1; possible D gene TRBD1, 6 bases. Looked up from germline, CDR1 is MNHEY and CDR2 is SMNVEV (reference sequence). This CDR3 contains 16 residues. V was clipped by 3 bases and J by 4 bases, with 18 bases between them. CDR3 in amino acids: CASSFRGASRGTEAFF. The CDR3 DNA sequence: TGTGCCAGCAGTTTCCGGGGGGCTAGTCGCGGCACTGAAGCTTTCTTT.

The rearrangement links TRBV10-3 to TRBJ2-6; D is perhaps TRBD1 (5 bases). The CDR3 consists of 19 residues. The V end was cut by 8 bases, the J end by 1 base, with 24 bases between. Germline V lookup: CDR1 ENHRY, CDR2 SYGVKD. This CDR3 reads CAICPGSHKPGSGANVLTF. The CDR3 DNA reads TGTGCCATCTGTCCAGGGTCGCACAAGCCTGGTTCTGGGGCCAACGTCCTGACTTTC.

The gene calls are TRBV10-3 and TRBJ2-7; D might be TRBD1 (5 bases). Between the trimmed V and J ends, which lost 6 bases and 5 bases, there was a span of 17 bases. The CDR3 has 14 residues. The germline CDR1 and CDR2 sequences are ENHRY and SYGVKD. CDR3 residues: CAIRGASGRHEQYF. CDR3 DNA: TGTGCCATCAGAGGGGCCTCCGGGCGGCACGAGCAGTACTTC.

V and J are TRBV9 and TRBJ2-1; D might be TRBD2 (5 bases). The V end was cut by 0 bases, the J end by 4 bases, with 8 bases between. CDR3 length equals 14 residues. Germline V gives CDR1 SGDLS, CDR2 YYNGEE. The CDR3 sequence: CASSVAGIYNEQFF. CDR3 nucleotide sequence: TGTGCCAGCAGCGTAGCGGGGATATACAATGAGCAGTTCTTC.

The rearrangement links TRBV6-5 to TRBJ1-4; D remains ambiguous. CDR3 length: 14 amino acids. Trimming left V 5 bases short and J 6 bases short, with 13 bases between. Germline assignment: CDR1 MNHEY and CDR2 SVGAGI. The CDR3 sequence is CASSPTWADEKLFF. CDR3 nucleotide sequence: TGTGCCAGCAGTCCTACATGGGCCGATGAAAAACTGTTTTTT.

The chain employs TRBV6-1 and TRBJ1-4, with D possibly being TRBD1 (6 bases). The germline V gene has CDR1 MNHNS and CDR2 SASEGT. The CDR3 is 14 amino acids. The ends were cut back, 7 bases at V and 4 bases at J, with 13 bases in the middle. CDR3 in amino acids: CASKRTENNEKLFF. The DNA for the CDR3 is TGTGCCAGCAAACGGACAGAAAATAATGAAAAACTGTTTTTT.

This clone was seen only once. The chain has TRBV7-2 and TRBJ1-2; D is perhaps TRBD1 (6 bases). CDR1 and CDR2 (germline): SGHTA, FQGNSA. V lost 5 bases and J lost 7, with 20 bases in between. The CDR3 runs to 15 residues. The chain's CDR3 is CASSTRQDPGGGYTF. DNA of the CDR3: TGTGCCAGCAGCACCCGACAGGACCCGGGGGGTGGCTACACCTTC.

The chain links TRBV30 to TRBJ2-7, with 7 bases identical to TRBD1. The germline gives CDR1 GTSNPN, CDR2 SVGIG (reference sequence). This CDR3 has 16 amino acids. V was pared by 1 base and J by 7 bases, with 16 bases of the junction left unmatched. CDR3 sequence: CAWSGGGQASNWEQYF. Here the CDR3 DNA reads TGTGCCTGGAGTGGTGGTGGACAGGCAAGTAACTGGGAGCAGTACTTC.

This chain joins TRBV7-9 and TRBJ1-4; perhaps TRBD1 as D (5 bases). Germline CDR1 is SEHNR and CDR2 is FQNEAQ (reference sequence). This CDR3 is built from 17 residues. V was pared by 5 bases and J by 10 bases, with 26 bases between. The CDR3 DNA sequence: TGTGCCAGCAGCCCTCCTGAGAACACCCAGTGGGACTTAAAACTGTTTTTT. Its protein product is CASSPPENTQWDLKLFF.

The chain is built from TRBV28 and TRBJ2-7, with 10 positions matching TRBD2. The ends lost 7 bases at V and 6 bases at J; junction bases unmatched: 9. Germline V gene lookup returns CDR1 MDHEN and CDR2 SYDVKM. CDR3 length equals 14 residues. This CDR3 reads CASNLLAGAGEQYF. CDR3 sequence (DNA): TGTGCCAGCAACCTCCTAGCGGGAGCGGGCGAGCAGTACTTC.

This chain joins TRBV15 and TRBJ2-1; TRBD2 aligns across 10 bases. The V segment lost 3 bases and the J segment 8 bases; nucleotides outside the gene matches: 10. In germline, CDR1 is LNHNV, CDR2 YYDKDF (reference sequence). This CDR3 is built from 16 residues. The CDR3 region has the DNA TGTGCCACCAGCAGCCACCCGGGACTAGCGAACGATGAGCAGTTCTTC. Protein: CATSSHPGLANDEQFF.

The chain links TRBV19 to TRBJ2-2; maybe TRBD2 (6 bases). Between the trimmed V and J ends, which lost 5 bases and 5 bases, there was a span of 18 bases. CDR3 size: 16 residues. Germline V gene sequence: CDR1 LNHDA, CDR2 SQIVND (reference sequence). The CDR3 sequence: CASSSSGSGGTGELFF. DNA of the CDR3: TGTGCCAGTAGTTCTTCCGGGAGTGGGGGGACCGGGGAGCTGTTTTTT.

The chain couples TRBV11-3 to TRBJ2-1; 9 nucleotides line up with TRBD1. The V gene's germline CDR1 is SGHNT and CDR2 YENEEA. This CDR3 spans 15 amino acids. The V segment lost 5 bases and the J segment 4 bases; nucleotides outside the gene matches: 6. CDR3 nucleotide sequence: TGTGCCAGCAGCCCGCGACAGGGGGTGTACAATGAGCAGTTCTTC. It encodes CASSPRQGVYNEQFF.

The chain combines TRBV11-3 with TRBJ2-5; TRBD1 matches at 8 bases. The CDR3 is 14 amino acids. Germline-derived CDR1 and CDR2 are SGHNT and YENEEA. The ends lost 5 bases at V and 2 bases at J; junction bases unmatched: 4. CDR3 coding DNA: TGTGCCAGCAGCCGGACAGGGAGGCAAGAGACCCAGTACTTC. This encodes CASSRTGRQETQYF.

V usage is TRBV19 and J usage is TRBJ1-2; D not resolved. Germline values: CDR1 LNHDA, CDR2 SQIVND (reference sequence). The length of the CDR3 is 10 residues. The V and J ends lost 5 bases and 14 bases respectively, with 12 bases between them. This chain's CDR3 is CASSEEGWTF. The CDR3 nucleotides are TGTGCCAGTAGTGAAGAGGGTTGGACCTTC.

V usage is TRBV9 and J usage is TRBJ2-5; 7 bases are shared with TRBD2. Trimming at V came to 4 bases and at J to 0 bases, leaving 12 bases not matched to a gene. Germline-derived CDR1 and CDR2 are SGDLS and YYNGEE. The CDR3 consists of 17 residues. Here the CDR3 reads CASSLLPGGNHQETQYF. For the CDR3, the DNA is TGTGCCAGCAGCTTACTTCCCGGGGGGAATCACCAAGAGACCCAGTACTTC.

The V call is TRBV18, the J call TRBJ1-1; 9 bases align to TRBD1. The CDR3 is 14 residues long. V lost 3 bases and J lost 5; bases outside the gene matches: 4. Germline V lookup: CDR1 KGHSH, CDR2 LQKENI. CDR3 residues: CASSPRQGVTEAFF. The CDR3 DNA is TGTGCCAGCTCACCCCGACAGGGGGTAACTGAAGCTTTCTTT.